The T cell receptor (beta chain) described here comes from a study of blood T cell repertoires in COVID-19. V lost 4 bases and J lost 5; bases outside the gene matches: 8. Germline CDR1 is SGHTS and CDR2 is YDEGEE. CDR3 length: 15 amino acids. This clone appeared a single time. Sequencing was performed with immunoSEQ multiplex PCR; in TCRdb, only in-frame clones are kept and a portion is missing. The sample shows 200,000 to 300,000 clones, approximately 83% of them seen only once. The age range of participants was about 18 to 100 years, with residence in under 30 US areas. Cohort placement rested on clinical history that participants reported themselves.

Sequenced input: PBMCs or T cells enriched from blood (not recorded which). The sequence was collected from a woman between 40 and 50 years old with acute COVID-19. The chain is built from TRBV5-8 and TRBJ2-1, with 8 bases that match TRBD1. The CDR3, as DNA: TGTGCCAGCAGCCCAGGGACAGGCCCCGACAATGAGCAGTTCTTC. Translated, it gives CASSPGTGPDNEQFF.